Below are 25 T cell receptor beta chains sequenced from a single sample in a study of blood T cell repertoires in COVID-19. Some clones are missing from TCRdb's copy, which holds only in-frame ones; the method was immunoSEQ multiplex PCR. The table shows a few hundred thousand clones, with 70% to 90% occurring only once. Sequencing input: PBMCs or T cells enriched from blood (not recorded which). All receptors come from a woman aged 45-59 years who had recovered from COVID-19.

This chain joins TRBV7-9 and TRBJ2-5; maybe TRBD1 (6 bases). The V end was cut by 4 bases, the J end by 2 bases, with 17 bases between. The CDR3 has 16 amino acids. Germline lookup yields CDR1 SEHNR and CDR2 FQNEAQ (reference sequence). The CDR3 coding sequence is TGTGCCAGCAGCTGGACAGACCGAGCTTTACAAGAGACCCAGTACTTC. It encodes CASSWTDRALQETQYF.

CDR3: CASSSGQTRDTQYF. CDR3 nucleotide sequence: TGTGCCAGCAGCTCAGGACAGACTCGAGATACGCAGTATTTT. This chain joins TRBV7-2 and TRBJ2-3; maybe TRBD1 (6 bases). The V end was cut by 4 bases, the J end by 5 bases, with 13 bases between. From germline, CDR1 is SGHTA and CDR2 FQGNSA. This CDR3 has 14 residues.

The V and J genes are TRBV7-9 and TRBJ2-1; D is possibly TRBD1 (6 bases). The V end lost 3 bases, the J end lost 7 bases, and 13 bases lay between the germline ends. Germline values: CDR1 SEHNR, CDR2 FQNEAQ (reference sequence). The CDR3 is 14 amino acids. The CDR3 nucleotides read TGTGCCAGCAGCTTTACGGCCGGGACAAATGAGCAGTTCTTC. Residues: CASSFTAGTNEQFF.

This chain connects TRBV12-3 or TRBV12-4 to TRBJ2-1, with D perhaps TRBD2 (5 bases). The CDR3 contains 13 residues. Trimming took off 8 bases at V and 7 bases at J, with 15 bases between the two ends. In DNA, the CDR3 is TGTGCCAGCGTCGCCCAACCGGGGAATGAGCAGTTCTTC. This codes for CASVAQPGNEQFF.

The CDR3 sequence is CASSPQGSTEAFF. CDR3 coding DNA: TGTGCCAGCAGCCCTCAGGGTAGTACTGAAGCTTTCTTT. The chain employs TRBV27 and TRBJ1-1; D perhaps matches TRBD1 (5 bases). Per the germline V gene, CDR1 is MNHEY and CDR2 is SMNVEV (reference sequence). V shed 6 bases and J shed 5 bases, with 13 bases lying between them. This CDR3 spans 13 amino acids.

The V and J genes are TRBV18 and TRBJ1-3; a weak D match, TRBD1 (6 bases). The CDR3 length is 17 residues. Germline V gives CDR1 KGHSH, CDR2 LQKENI. V was trimmed by 3 bases and J by 1 base, leaving 16 bases between them. CDR3 residues: CASSPRDIRASGNTIYF. For the CDR3, the DNA is TGTGCCAGCTCACCTCGGGACATTAGAGCGTCTGGAAACACCATATATTTT.

The chain's CDR3 is CASSGSGNQPQHF. CDR3 in DNA: TGTGCTAGTTCGGGGTCGGGCAATCAGCCCCAGCATTTT. The chain recombines TRBV12-5 with TRBJ1-5, with D unclear. This CDR3 has 13 residues. V dropped 8 bases and J dropped 2 bases, with 10 bases sitting between them. From germline, CDR1 is LGHNT and CDR2 FRNRAP.

CDR3 coding DNA: TGCGCCAGCAGCTCTGGCGGGATTACCTACGAGCAGTACTTC. Protein product: CASSSGGITYEQYF. The chain employs TRBV5-1 and TRBJ2-7; a possible D gene is TRBD2 (6 bases). Trimming pared 3 bases from V and 2 bases from J, leaving 12 bases between. The germline gives CDR1 SGHRS, CDR2 YFSETQ. The CDR3 contains 14 residues.

This clone appeared a single time. The rearrangement links TRBV28 to TRBJ1-5, with D tentatively TRBD1 (6 bases). CDR1 is MDHEN and CDR2 is SYDVKM in the germline V gene. With 10 bases removed from V and 6 bases from J, the gap between germline ends came to 16 bases. This CDR3 contains 13 residues. CDR3 region: CAIKQGWGQPQHF. In DNA, the CDR3 is TGTGCCATAAAACAGGGTTGGGGTCAGCCCCAGCATTTT.

CDR3 region: CASSFQGRADQPQHF. CDR3 nucleotide sequence: TGTGCCAGCAGTTTCCAGGGGCGCGCGGACCAGCCCCAGCATTTT. The rearrangement uses TRBV28 and TRBJ1-5, with D tentatively TRBD1 (6 bases). The CDR3 sequence is 15 residues long. Looked up from germline, CDR1 is MDHEN and CDR2 is SYDVKM. Trimming took off 3 bases at V and 7 bases at J, with 16 bases between the two ends.

Notes on this clone: A junction end diverges from the germline sequence, so it may reflect a read error. This chain joins TRBV20-1 and TRBJ1-2; D remains ambiguous. This CDR3 comprises 10 residues. Germline V gives CDR1 DFQATT, CDR2 SNEGSKA (reference sequence). This chain's CDR3 is CSATSRDNRF. DNA for the CDR3: TGCAGTGCTACCTCTCGGGATAATCGCTTC.

The CDR3 bases are TGTGCCAGCAGCCAAGGTTTAGGGAGGCGCGAGCAGTACTTC. Translated: CASSQGLGRREQYF. The chain links TRBV3-1 (or the pseudogene TRBV3-2) to TRBJ2-7; a possible D gene is TRBD2 (6 bases). The V end was cut by 1 base, the J end by 6 bases, with 13 bases between. CDR3 length: 14 amino acids. CDR1 LGHDT and CDR2 YNNKEL come from the germline V gene (reference sequence).

This clone was detected only once. This chain links TRBV6-1 with TRBJ2-1; 8 positions match TRBD2. V dropped 4 bases and J dropped 10; count of bases not matched to a gene: 24. CDR3 length equals 19 residues. The germline gives CDR1 MNHNS, CDR2 SASEGT. The chain's CDR3 is CASSGPSSAGEGPVGEQFF. The CDR3 DNA sequence: TGTGCCAGCAGTGGCCCGTCTTCAGCGGGAGAAGGCCCGGTGGGGGAGCAGTTCTTC.

The chain is built from TRBV24-1 and TRBJ1-3, with D possibly matching TRBD1 (6 bases). V was trimmed by 10 bases and J by 1 base, leaving 16 bases between them. This CDR3 is built from 15 residues. Per germline, CDR1 KGHDR and CDR2 SFDVKD. The chain's CDR3 is CATRLGGLSGNTIYF. The CDR3 DNA follows: TGTGCCACGCGGCTAGGGGGACTATCTGGAAACACCATATATTTT.

Points on this clone: A read error may account for a junction end that differs from germline. The V gene is TRBV6-5, the J gene TRBJ2-3, with D perhaps matching TRBD1 (5 bases). The CDR3 has 13 amino acids. Looked up from germline, CDR1 is MNHEY and CDR2 is SVGAGI. This chain's CDR3 is CASSYSKAGSFSF. The CDR3, as DNA: TGTGCCAGCAGTTACTCGAAAGCAGGGTCCTTCTCTTTT.

This clone was counted a few times. CDR3 sequence reads: CASRNPTVNYGYTF. The CDR3 nucleotides read TGTGCCAGCAGGAACCCGACAGTCAACTATGGCTACACCTTC. This sequence joins TRBV5-4 and TRBJ1-2, with D possibly TRBD1 on 5 matching bases. V gave up 5 bases and J gave up 2 bases, with 13 bases separating them. The CDR3 has 14 residues. Germline CDR1 reads SGHNT; CDR2 reads YYREEE (reference sequence).

V and J are TRBV5-1 and TRBJ2-1; 7 bases map to TRBD1. The ends lost 4 bases at V and 8 bases at J; junction bases unmatched: 15. The CDR3 has 16 residues. Germline V gene data show CDR1 as SGHRS and CDR2 as YFSETQ. Written as DNA, the CDR3 is TGCGCCAGCAGCCCCCTCACCCCTACAGGGGCCTATGAGCAGTTCTTC. This gives the protein CASSPLTPTGAYEQFF.

This clone has only one observation. CDR3 sequence (DNA): TGTGCCACCAGTCCCCCAGCGGGACTAGCGGGAGTAAAGACCGGGGAGCTGTTTTTT. Amino acids: CATSPPAGLAGVKTGELFF. V gene TRBV24-1 combines with J gene TRBJ2-2; 14 nucleotides agree with TRBD2. Germline CDR1 is KGHDR and CDR2 is SFDVKD. After removal of 6 bases from V and 5 bases from J, the junction contained 13 bases not matched to a gene. The CDR3 is 19 residues long.

This clone was found a few times. The V and J genes are TRBV3-1 (or the pseudogene TRBV3-2) and TRBJ2-7, with 10 bases identical to TRBD1. V dropped 4 bases and J dropped 5; count of bases not matched to a gene: 11. Germline-derived CDR1 and CDR2 are LGHDT and YNNKEL (reference sequence). The CDR3 is 16 amino acids. This chain's CDR3 is CASSLLGRQGAHEQYF. CDR3 sequence (DNA): TGTGCCAGCAGCCTCCTAGGAAGACAGGGGGCCCACGAGCAGTACTTC.

J is TRBJ2-7 and V is TRBV4-1; a weak D match, TRBD1 (6 bases). The germline gives CDR1 MGHRA, CDR2 YSYEKL. This CDR3 spans 16 amino acids. The V end was cut by 3 bases, the J end by 2 bases, with 17 bases between. CDR3 region: CASSQEMMGAPYEQYF. The CDR3, as DNA: TGCGCCAGCAGCCAGGAGATGATGGGGGCCCCCTACGAGCAGTACTTC.

The J gene is TRBJ1-2, the V gene TRBV5-6; TRBD1 might be the D (5 bases). Per germline, CDR1 SGHDT and CDR2 YYEEEE. CDR3 length: 15 residues. Trimming left V 4 bases short and J 4 bases short, with 17 bases between. The CDR3, as DNA: TGTGCCAGCAGCCTCGTCCGGGGGGTCGTCTATGGCTACACCTTC. Translating gives CASSLVRGVVYGYTF.

The V gene is TRBV7-2, the J gene TRBJ2-1, with TRBD2 matching 7 bases. From germline, CDR1 is SGHTA and CDR2 FQGNSA. Trimming removed 0 bases from V and 4 bases from J; junction bases left unmatched: 6. The CDR3 extends over 16 amino acids. In nucleotides, the CDR3 is TGTGCCAGCAGCTTAGCGGTCGGACTAGGATACAATGAGCAGTTCTTC. Its protein product is CASSLAVGLGYNEQFF.

The rearrangement uses TRBV20-1 and TRBJ2-1; 11 bases map to TRBD2. The germline CDR1 and CDR2 sequences are DFQATT and SNEGSKA (reference sequence). CDR3 length: 15 residues. V was pared by 3 bases and J by 7 bases, with 8 bases of the junction left unmatched. The CDR3 sequence is CSASVSSGRQNEQFF. DNA for the CDR3: TGCAGTGCTAGTGTATCTAGCGGGAGGCAGAATGAGCAGTTCTTC.

The chain couples TRBV20-1 to TRBJ1-1; a possible D gene is TRBD1 (6 bases). CDR3 size: 11 residues. V was cut by 6 bases and J by 3 bases, with 8 bases left in between. Germline values: CDR1 DFQATT, CDR2 SNEGSKA (reference sequence). The CDR3 sequence: CSARTDTEAFF. The DNA of the CDR3 is TGCAGTGCGAGGACAGACACTGAAGCTTTCTTT.

This clone was observed a handful of times. CDR3 sequence (DNA): TGTGCCACCAGGGCGACAGGGGGTTACAATGAGCAGTTCTTC. Amino acids: CATRATGGYNEQFF. V gene TRBV15 combines with J gene TRBJ2-1, with TRBD1 matching over 9 bases. The ends lost 6 bases at V and 4 bases at J; junction bases unmatched: 4. Germline V gene data show CDR1 as LNHNV and CDR2 as YYDKDF (reference sequence). This CDR3 region has 14 residues.